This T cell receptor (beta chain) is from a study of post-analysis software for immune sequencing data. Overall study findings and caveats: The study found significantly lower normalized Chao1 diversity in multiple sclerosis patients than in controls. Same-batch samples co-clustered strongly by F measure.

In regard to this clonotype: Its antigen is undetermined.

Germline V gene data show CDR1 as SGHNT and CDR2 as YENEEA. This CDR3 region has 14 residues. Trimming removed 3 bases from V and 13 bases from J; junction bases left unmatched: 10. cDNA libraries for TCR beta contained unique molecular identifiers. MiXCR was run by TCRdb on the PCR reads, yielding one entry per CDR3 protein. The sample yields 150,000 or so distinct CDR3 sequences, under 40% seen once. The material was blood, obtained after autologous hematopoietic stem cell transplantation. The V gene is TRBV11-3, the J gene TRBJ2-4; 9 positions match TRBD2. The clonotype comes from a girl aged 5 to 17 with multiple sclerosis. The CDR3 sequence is CASSFAGGPVEQYF. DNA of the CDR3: TGTGCCAGCAGCTTTGCGGGAGGGCCTGTAGAGCAGTACTTC.